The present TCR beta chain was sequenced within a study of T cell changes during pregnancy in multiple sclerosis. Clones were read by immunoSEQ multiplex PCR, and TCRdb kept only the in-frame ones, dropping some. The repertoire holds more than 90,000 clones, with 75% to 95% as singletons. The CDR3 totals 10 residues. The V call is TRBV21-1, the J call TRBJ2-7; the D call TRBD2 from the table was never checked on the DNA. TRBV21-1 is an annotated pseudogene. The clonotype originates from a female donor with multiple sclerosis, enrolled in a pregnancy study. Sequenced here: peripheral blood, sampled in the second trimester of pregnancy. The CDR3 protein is CASIIYEQYF. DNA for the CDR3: TGTGCCAGCATTATCTACGAGCAGTACTTC.